The T cell receptor beta chain under discussion was sequenced for a study of T-cell memory formation after mild COVID-19. MiXCR, applied by TCRdb to the 5' RACE reads, yields one record per CDR3 protein. Of around 200,000 distinct CDR3 sequences in the sample, about a fifth were seen once. The sample holds a few counts of this clonotype. There are 16 residues in the CDR3. Germline V gene data show CDR1 as LNHNV and CDR2 as YYDKDF (reference sequence). V shed 1 base and J 6 bases; nucleotides not matched to a gene: 2. This sequence was found in an adult woman who had mild COVID-19 (a few samples of this study predate the infection). Cell type and time point are not known. The specimen was PBMCs or a T cell subset sorted from them (not recorded which). The chain combines TRBV15 with TRBJ2-1, with TRBD2 matching over 14 bases. CDR3 sequence reads: CATSRAGTSGSNEQFF. CDR3 in DNA: TGTGCCACCAGCAGAGCCGGGACTAGCGGGAGCAATGAGCAGTTCTTC.